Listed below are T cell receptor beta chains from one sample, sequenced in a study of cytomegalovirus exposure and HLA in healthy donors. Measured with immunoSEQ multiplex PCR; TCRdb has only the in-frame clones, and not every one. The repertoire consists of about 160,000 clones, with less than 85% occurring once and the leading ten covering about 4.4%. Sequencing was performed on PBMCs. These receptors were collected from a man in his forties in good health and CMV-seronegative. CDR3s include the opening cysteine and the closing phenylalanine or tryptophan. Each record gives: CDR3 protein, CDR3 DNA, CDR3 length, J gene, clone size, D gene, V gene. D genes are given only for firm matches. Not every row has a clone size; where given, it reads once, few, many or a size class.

CASSYLGQGWTEAFF TGTGCCAGCAGTTACCTGGGACAGGGATGGACTGAAGCTTTCTTT 15 TRBJ1-1 - TRBD1 TRBV6-5
CASSLAPSIEQYF TGTGCCAGCAGCTTAGCGCCTAGCATCGAGCAGTACTTC 13 TRBJ2-7 - - TRBV7-9
CARGGGGSDTQYF TGTGCCAGGGGGGGTGGGGGATCAGATACGCAGTATTTT 13 TRBJ2-3 few - TRBV2
CASKTGSGETQYF TGTGCCAGCAAGACAGGATCAGGGGAGACCCAGTACTTC 13 TRBJ2-5 - - TRBV6-5
CASSPGTSVYEQYF TGTGCCAGCAGCCCAGGGACTAGTGTCTACGAGCAGTACTTC 14 TRBJ2-7 - TRBD2 TRBV7-8
CASSPGLGSADTQYF TGTGCCAGCAGCCCAGGCCTGGGCTCCGCAGATACGCAGTATTTT 15 TRBJ2-3 - - TRBV5-5
CAGSSGGVSYNEQFF TGTGCGGGGTCGAGCGGGGGGGTCTCCTACAATGAGCAGTTCTTC 15 TRBJ2-1 - TRBD2 TRBV10-3
CAWSYGSGNTIYF TGTGCCTGGAGCTATGGCTCTGGAAACACCATATATTTT 13 TRBJ1-3 - - TRBV30
CASSQGNEQYF TGTGCCAGCAGCCAGGGAAACGAGCAGTACTTC 11 TRBJ2-7 - - TRBV6-6
CASSFAGVDYGYTF TGTGCCAGCAGTTTTGCCGGTGTCGACTATGGCTACACCTTC 14 TRBJ1-2 few - TRBV28
CASSPDQGGGNEQFF TGTGCCAGCAGCCCGGACCAGGGAGGGGGGAATGAGCAGTTCTTC 15 TRBJ2-1 - - TRBV7-9
CASRTWQSGYTF TGTGCCAGTAGAACGTGGCAGTCGGGCTACACCTTC 12 TRBJ1-2 - - TRBV19
CASSPRTAVSGANVLTF TGTGCCAGCAGTCCTCGGACAGCTGTCTCTGGGGCCAACGTCCTGACTTTC 17 TRBJ2-6 - - TRBV2
CATRKGGGVPGELFF TGTGCCACCAGAAAAGGAGGGGGGGTACCCGGGGAGCTGTTTTTT 15 TRBJ2-2 - - TRBV15
CASTDERGRGYTF TGTGCCAGTACTGATGAAAGGGGGCGTGGCTACACCTTC 13 TRBJ1-2 - TRBD1 TRBV19
CASSDRGGRGETQYF TGTGCCAGCAGCGACCGGGGGGGGCGCGGAGAGACCCAGTACTTC 15 TRBJ2-5 - TRBD2 TRBV5-4
CASSQAKGADYGYTF TGTGCCAGCAGCCAAGCAAAAGGGGCGGACTATGGCTACACCTTC 15 TRBJ1-2 once - TRBV4-2
CASSPRGPRDGYTF TGTGCCAGCAGCCCGAGGGGGCCCAGGGATGGCTACACCTTC 14 TRBJ1-2 - TRBD1 TRBV4-2
CACGPGVREKLFF TGTGCCTGCGGTCCGGGGGTACGGGAAAAACTGTTTTTT 13 TRBJ1-4 - - TRBV30
CATSNWASRETQYF TGTGCCACCAGCAATTGGGCCAGTAGGGAGACCCAGTACTTC 14 TRBJ2-5 - - TRBV15
CASSSHRADEKLFF TGCGCCAGCAGCTCGCACAGGGCAGACGAAAAACTGTTTTTT 14 TRBJ1-4 - - TRBV5-1
CASSLADSLYEQYF TGTGCCAGCAGCTTAGCAGACTCCCTCTACGAGCAATACTTC 14 TRBJ2-7 - - TRBV7-2
CASRTDGGSYEQYF TGTGCCAGCAGGACGGACGGAGGCTCCTACGAGCAGTACTTC 14 TRBJ2-7 many - TRBV6-1
CATSLTSGGYNEQFF TGTGCCACCAGCCTGACTAGCGGGGGCTACAATGAGCAGTTCTTC 15 TRBJ2-1 few TRBD2 TRBV15
CAWRTWAGGTDTQYF TGTGCCTGGAGAACCTGGGCGGGGGGCACAGATACGCAGTATTTT 15 TRBJ2-3 once TRBD2 TRBV30
CAISTYLRESLLNSPLHF TGTGCCATCAGCACTTACTTACGGGAGTCACTACTAAATTCACCCCTCCACTTT 18 TRBJ1-6 - - TRBV10-3
CAWKRRLSGAGGAQYF TGTGCCTGGAAAAGACGACTATCGGGCGCGGGAGGGGCCCAGTACTTC 16 TRBJ2-5 - TRBD2 TRBV30
CASSSRDRGHRELFF TGTGCCAGCAGTTCCCGGGACAGGGGGCACAGGGAGCTGTTTTTT 15 TRBJ2-2 - TRBD1 TRBV6-6
CASSYWGGRADTQYF TGTGCCAGCAGCTACTGGGGGGGCCGGGCAGATACGCAGTATTTT 15 TRBJ2-3 - - TRBV7-9
CASSLWQGLTGELFF TGTGCCAGCAGTTTATGGCAGGGCCTAACCGGGGAGCTGTTTTTT 15 TRBJ2-2 - - TRBV27
CASSFPGGTEAFF TGTGCCAGCAGCTTTCCCGGCGGCACTGAAGCTTTCTTT 13 TRBJ1-1 - - TRBV11-1
CASSIPDGTGETYGYTF TGTGCCAGTAGTATACCGGACGGGACAGGGGAGACCTATGGCTACACCTTC 17 TRBJ1-2 - TRBD1 TRBV19
CASSQLQATDTQYF TGCGCCAGCAGCCAACTACAGGCCACAGATACGCAGTATTTT 14 TRBJ2-3 - - TRBV4-3
CASSQGLGPGETQYF TGCGCCAGCAGCCAGGGACTGGGGCCGGGGGAGACCCAGTACTTC 15 TRBJ2-5 - - TRBV5-1
CASSLSGQGGHYEQYF TGTGCCAGCAGTTTATCAGGGCAGGGGGGACACTACGAGCAGTACTTC 16 TRBJ2-7 - - TRBV27
CATKDGTSGGLNTGELFF TGTGCCACCAAAGACGGGACTAGCGGGGGGTTGAACACCGGGGAGCTGTTTTTT 18 TRBJ2-2 - TRBD2 TRBV15
CASSGGLWAEETQYF TGTGCCAGCAGCGGGGGACTGTGGGCCGAAGAGACCCAGTACTTC 15 TRBJ2-5 - - TRBV5-6
CASSLRGASTDTQYF TGTGCCAGCAGTCTACGGGGGGCTAGCACAGATACGCAGTATTTT 15 TRBJ2-3 - - TRBV7-9
CASSLQGFTTEAFF TGTGCCAGCAGTTTACAGGGCTTTACCACTGAAGCTTTCTTT 14 TRBJ1-1 - - TRBV11-2
CATSDRPGVYGYTF TGTGCCACCAGCGACAGGCCCGGCGTCTATGGCTACACCTTT 14 TRBJ1-2 few - TRBV15
CASRTPGGTFDTQYF TGCGCCAGCAGAACGCCGGGAGGAACCTTCGATACGCAGTATTTT 15 TRBJ2-3 - TRBD2 TRBV5-1
CASSEIMEERALHF TGTGCCAGCAGTGAAATTATGGAGGAAAGGGCCCTCCACTTT 14 TRBJ1-6 - - TRBV6-1
CASSFAGGDNEQFF TGTGCCAGCAGCTTTGCGGGGGGAGACAATGAGCAGTTCTTC 14 TRBJ2-1 - TRBD2 TRBV7-9
CASSNPPRGRGRDQPQHF TGTGCCAGCAGCAACCCCCCCCGGGGCAGGGGGCGGGATCAGCCCCAGCATTTT 18 TRBJ1-5 - - TRBV21-1
CASSQDLAFEQYF TGCGCCAGCAGCCAAGATCTGGCCTTTGAGCAGTACTTC 13 TRBJ2-7 - - TRBV4-3
CASSERGGSYGYTF TGCGCCAGCAGTGAGAGGGGGGGGAGTTATGGCTACACCTTC 14 TRBJ1-2 - - TRBV10-2
CASTGTYNSPLHF TGTGCCAGCACGGGGACCTATAATTCACCCCTCCACTTT 13 TRBJ1-6 - - TRBV2
CAISESGQGDSPLHF TGTGCCATCAGTGAGTCCGGACAGGGTGATTCACCCCTCCACTTT 15 TRBJ1-6 - TRBD1 TRBV10-3
CASSPLRDSYGYTF TGTGCCAGCTCACCACTCCGGGACAGCTATGGCTACACCTTC 14 TRBJ1-2 - TRBD1 TRBV18
CASSSQGNGYTF TGTGCCAGCAGCTCACAGGGAAATGGCTACACCTTC 12 TRBJ1-2 many - TRBV6-5
CASRAGTFQRYEQYF TGTGCCAGCAGAGCCGGGACATTTCAGAGGTACGAGCAGTACTTC 15 TRBJ2-7 - - TRBV6-5
CASSLTSGGAQETQYF TGCGCCAGCAGCTTGACTAGCGGGGGGGCACAAGAGACCCAGTACTTC 16 TRBJ2-5 - TRBD2 TRBV5-1
CAWTGERGSYNEQFF TGTGCCTGGACTGGGGAGCGGGGGTCTTACAATGAGCAGTTCTTC 15 TRBJ2-1 - TRBD2 TRBV30
CASSLGLALSYEQYF TGTGCCAGCAGCTTGGGTCTAGCGCTATCCTACGAGCAGTACTTC 15 TRBJ2-7 - - TRBV5-5
CASSPGGNQPQHF TGTGCCAGCTCACCAGGCGGGAACCAGCCCCAGCATTTT 13 TRBJ1-5 once - TRBV18
CASRPLVSETQYF TGTGCCAGCAGACCCCTAGTTTCGGAGACCCAGTACTTC 13 TRBJ2-5 few - TRBV2
CATSRLPRGSSSTKANVLTF TGTGCCACCAGCAGGCTCCCTAGGGGGTCTTCCTCAACAAAGGCCAACGTCCTGACTTTC 20 TRBJ2-6 - - TRBV15
CASSLWEGAYEQYF TGTGCCAGCAGCTTGTGGGAGGGAGCCTACGAGCAGTACTTC 14 TRBJ2-7 - TRBD2 TRBV5-4
CASSIGGGWREKLFF TGTGCCAGCAGCATAGGGGGGGGGTGGAGAGAAAAACTGTTTTTT 15 TRBJ1-4 - - TRBV7-2
CASTTGERPQHF TGTGCCAGCACGACAGGGGAACGGCCCCAGCATTTT 12 TRBJ1-5 - TRBD1 TRBV28